The 13 T cell receptor beta chains listed next were all sequenced from one sample in a study of regulatory T cells in long-lasting Graves disease. Through Arm-PCR of CDR3 regions and iRepertoire HTBI primers, TCR beta libraries were built. TCRdb recomputed calls from the multiplex PCR reads with MiXCR, one row per CDR3 protein. The sample carries about 310,000 distinct CDR3 sequences, under 25% recorded once. Time point here: persistent/refractory GD, antithyroid drugs over 5 years with positive TRAb. Researchers made the TCR library from RNA that was extracted from PBMCs. Sample: peripheral blood mononuclear cells (PBMCs), taken when the disease was refractory, from a patient treated with antithyroid drugs. These TCRs come from a female donor with Graves disease.

This clonotype was counted at least ten times. This chain connects TRBV18 to TRBJ1-1; TRBD1 is a possible D gene (5 bases). Trimming removed 4 bases at V and 1 base at J, with 7 bases between. Per the germline V gene, CDR1 is KGHSH and CDR2 is LQKENI. The CDR3 consists of 13 residues. CDR3 sequence reads: CASSRGQNTEAFF. In DNA, the CDR3 is TGTGCCAGCTCACGCGGACAGAACACTGAAGCTTTCTTT.

This clonotype was seen a handful of times. The V call is TRBV10-1, the J call TRBJ1-5; D uncertain. The V end lost 0 bases, the J end lost 0 bases, and 15 bases lay between the germline ends. Germline CDR1 WNHNN, CDR2 SYGVQD (reference sequence). The CDR3 consists of 18 residues. The CDR3 is CASSESPSGVTSNQPQHF. CDR3 sequence (DNA): TGCGCCAGCAGTGAGTCTCCCAGTGGAGTTACTAGCAATCAGCCCCAGCATTTT.

This clonotype has more than one count but fewer than ten. The gene calls are TRBV5-1 and TRBJ2-1, with 13 nucleotides matching TRBD2. V dropped 4 bases and J dropped 6; count of bases not matched to a gene: 10. The CDR3 is 17 amino acids. Germline values: CDR1 SGHRS, CDR2 YFSETQ. CDR3 amino acids: CASSPGTSGAGSNEQFF. CDR3 DNA sequence: TGCGCCAGCAGCCCCGGGACTAGCGGGGCCGGTAGCAATGAGCAGTTCTTC.

This clonotype was counted many times. V usage is TRBV18 and J usage is TRBJ2-5; the D gene is possibly TRBD2 (6 bases). Trimming stripped 3 bases from V and 1 base from J, with 18 bases between. This CDR3 has 17 residues. Germline V CDR1 and CDR2: KGHSH, LQKENI. CDR3 sequence: CASSPDTEGLIQETQYF. The DNA for the CDR3 is TGTGCCAGCTCACCCGATACAGAGGGACTGATCCAAGAGACCCAGTACTTC.

This clonotype was counted a few times. J is TRBJ2-5 and V is TRBV5-6, with TRBD2 matching over 8 bases. CDR1 and CDR2 (germline): SGHDT, YYEEEE. This CDR3 spans 16 amino acids. V shed 0 bases, J shed 2 bases, and the junction held 6 bases outside the gene matches. The CDR3 coding sequence is TGTGCCAGCAGCTTGGCGCTAGCGGGTCTTCAAGAGACCCAGTACTTC. Amino acids: CASSLALAGLQETQYF.

In its sample, this clonotype was seen many times. This chain links TRBV20-1 with TRBJ2-5; D is unresolved. CDR3 length: 13 residues. Germline V gene lookup returns CDR1 DFQATT and CDR2 SNEGSKA (reference sequence). Trimming left V 6 bases short and J 4 bases short, with 15 bases between. The chain's CDR3 is CSAILALGETQYF. CDR3 bases: TGCAGTGCCATCCTGGCGCTCGGAGAGACCCAGTACTTC.

This clonotype was recorded at least ten times. The V and J genes are TRBV30 and TRBJ2-5; TRBD1 aligns across 7 bases. Germline V CDR1 and CDR2: GTSNPN, SVGIG (reference sequence). The CDR3 sequence is 13 residues long. J was trimmed by 5 bases and V by 4 bases; bases with no gene match: 7. The chain's CDR3 is CAWNRDSVETQYF. CDR3 in DNA: TGTGCCTGGAATAGGGACAGCGTTGAGACCCAGTACTTC.

The chain is built from TRBV19 and TRBJ1-5, with D hard to call. CDR1 LNHDA and CDR2 SQIVND come from the germline V gene (reference sequence). Trimming removed 1 base from V and 6 bases from J, with 7 bases in between. The CDR3 extends over 13 amino acids. CDR3 in DNA: TGTGCCAGTAGTATAGGAAGAGGTCAGCCCCAGCATTTT. Amino acids: CASSIGRGQPQHF.

The V call is TRBV10-1, the J call TRBJ2-5; a weak D match, TRBD1 (5 bases). This CDR3 is built from 11 residues. In germline, CDR1 is WNHNN, CDR2 SYGVQD (reference sequence). The CDR3: CSDTSKETQYF. The CDR3 DNA reads TGCTCGGACACATCTAAAGAGACCCAGTACTTC.

This clonotype has only a few counts. CDR3 in amino acids: CASSEIGREQYF. The CDR3 nucleotides read TGTGCCAGCAGTGAAATAGGGCGCGAGCAGTACTTC. The V gene is TRBV6-1, the J gene TRBJ2-7; D gene ambiguous. Germline CDR1 is MNHNS and CDR2 is SASEGT. The CDR3 covers 12 residues. The V end was cut by 2 bases, the J end by 6 bases, with 8 bases between.

Ten or more counts support this clonotype. The rearrangement links TRBV5-1 to TRBJ2-2; 8 bases align to TRBD2. V lost 6 bases, J lost 4 bases, and 8 bases stayed unmatched. This CDR3 contains 15 residues. Germline assignment: CDR1 SGHRS and CDR2 YFSETQ. The CDR3 here is CASTEREPVTGELFF. The CDR3 nucleotides are TGCGCCAGCACCGAGCGGGAGCCCGTCACCGGGGAGCTGTTTTTT.

The chain links TRBV28 to TRBJ2-2; a weak D match, TRBD1 (5 bases). The CDR3 loop spans 15 amino acids. Germline loops: CDR1 MDHEN, CDR2 SYDVKM. Trimming stripped 6 bases from V and 2 bases from J, with 13 bases between. CDR3 DNA sequence: TGTGCCAGCAGCCCATTAGGGGTCAACACCGGGGAGCTGTTTTTT. This sequence encodes CASSPLGVNTGELFF.

This clonotype was seen only a few times. The chain recombines TRBV6-5 with TRBJ1-4; tentatively, D is TRBD1 (5 bases). There are 15 residues in the CDR3. V shed 2 bases and J shed 7 bases, with 14 bases lying between them. The germline V gene encodes CDR1 MNHEY and CDR2 SVGAGI. As DNA, the CDR3 is TGTGCCAGCAGTTACATAGGGGCGCAGGCTGAAAAACTGTTTTTT. Its translation: CASSYIGAQAEKLFF.